Below are 31 T cell receptor beta chains sequenced from a single sample in a study of blood T cell repertoires in COVID-19. Only in-frame clones appear in the TCRdb table, and some are missing; sequencing was by immunoSEQ multiplex PCR. The top ten hold 6% to 9% of the sample, which has roughly 250,000 clones, roughly 87% seen once. Sequencing was carried out using peripheral blood. Source of these receptors: a man in his sixties who had recovered from COVID-19.

This chain connects TRBV12-3 or TRBV12-4 to TRBJ1-1, with D unresolved. Trimming stripped 5 bases from V and 5 bases from J, with 12 bases between. The CDR3 spans 13 residues. CDR3 loop: CASSPGKVTEAFF. CDR3 DNA sequence: TGTGCCAGCAGTCCCGGGAAGGTGACTGAAGCTTTCTTT.

The genes are TRBV5-1 and TRBJ1-2; D call uncertain. This CDR3 has 16 residues. CDR1 is SGHRS and CDR2 is YFSETQ in the germline V gene. Deletions cut 1 base from V and 0 bases from J, with 13 bases between. The CDR3 nucleotides read TGCGCCAGCAGCTTGTCTCTATCCTCTACTAACTATGGCTACACCTTC. Its protein is CASSLSLSSTNYGYTF.

The rearrangement links TRBV7-2 to TRBJ2-3; weak D call: TRBD2 (7 bases). The CDR3 sequence is 14 residues long. Trimming pared 3 bases from V and 5 bases from J, leaving 12 bases between. Germline CDR1 and CDR2: SGHTA and FQGNSA. CDR3 residues: CASSFRGGEDTQYF. The CDR3 nucleotides read TGTGCCAGCAGCTTCCGAGGGGGGGAAGATACGCAGTATTTT.

This clone was seen only once. This CDR3 reads CASSHDRDYGYTF. The DNA of the CDR3 is TGTGCCAGCAGCCACGACAGGGACTATGGCTACACCTTC. The chain carries TRBV7-8 and TRBJ1-2, with TRBD1 identical over 7 bases. CDR3 length equals 13 residues. CDR1 is SGHVS, CDR2 FQNEAQ, per germline. The V and J ends lost 5 bases and 3 bases, in that order; junction bases with no gene match: 3.

The chain joins TRBV19 to TRBJ1-5, with TRBD1 as a possible D gene (6 bases). V lost 6 bases and J 7 bases, leaving 28 bases between the germline ends. The CDR3 covers 18 residues. The germline CDR1 and CDR2 sequences are LNHDA and SQIVND (reference sequence). The CDR3 spells CASRSSGTRNLVNQPQHF. For the CDR3, the DNA is TGTGCCAGTAGAAGCTCCGGGACACGGAATCTTGTAAACCAGCCCCAGCATTTT. Complete variable domain (other parts from reference TRBV19 and TRBJ1-5): DGGITQSPKYLFRKEGQNVTLSCEQNLNHDAMYWYRQDPGQGLRLIYYSQIVNDFQKGDIAEGYSVSREKKESFPLTVTSAQKNPTAFYLCASRSSGTRNLVNQPQHFGDGTRLSIL.

The chain carries TRBV7-8 and TRBJ1-1; D remains unclear. Germline loops: CDR1 SGHVS, CDR2 FQNEAQ. This CDR3 region has 12 residues. Trimming removed 0 bases from V and 11 bases from J, with 10 bases in between. The CDR3 coding sequence is TGTGCCAGCAGCTTAGCGGGAGGTCGGGCTTTCTTT. Amino acid sequence: CASSLAGGRAFF.

The V gene is TRBV27, the J gene TRBJ1-5, with TRBD1 matching over 8 bases. V lost 3 bases and J lost 4; bases outside the gene matches: 2. This CDR3 region has 14 residues. In germline, CDR1 is MNHEY, CDR2 SMNVEV (reference sequence). The CDR3 nucleotides read TGTGCCAGCAGTTTGAACAGGGGGAATCAGCCCCAGCATTTT. Protein sequence: CASSLNRGNQPQHF.

This chain joins TRBV7-9 and TRBJ2-2; 7 positions agree with TRBD1. Germline-derived CDR1 and CDR2 are SEHNR and FQNEAQ (reference sequence). The length of the CDR3 is 18 residues. Germline trimming cut 1 base from V and 0 bases from J; bases unmatched to any gene: 8. The CDR3 DNA is TGTGCCAGCAGCTTAGGGACAGGCGGGTTTACGAACACCGGGGAGCTGTTTTTT. It translates to CASSLGTGGFTNTGELFF. Together with reference TRBV7-9 and TRBJ2-2, the CDR3 gives the full variable domain: DTGVSQNPRHKITKRGQNVTFRCDPISEHNRLYWYRQTLGQGPEFLTYFQNEAQLEKSRLLSDRFSAERPKGSFSTLEIQRTEQGDSAMYLCASSLGTGGFTNTGELFFGEGSRLTVL.

This clone was counted a few times. The J gene is TRBJ1-1, the V gene TRBV4-2; the D gene is possibly TRBD1 (6 bases). V lost 1 base and J 0 bases, leaving 12 bases between the germline ends. The CDR3 covers 16 residues. Germline loops: CDR1 LGHNA, CDR2 YNFKEQ. The CDR3 DNA reads as TGTGCCAGCAGCCAAGGGATCAGGGGAATGAACACTGAAGCTTTCTTT. It specifies CASSQGIRGMNTEAFF.

This clone was picked up one time. The rearrangement joins TRBV11-2 to TRBJ2-5; 8 positions agree with TRBD2. V was pared by 6 bases and J by 7 bases, with 13 bases of the junction left unmatched. Germline V gives CDR1 SGHAT, CDR2 FQNNGV. The CDR3 is made up of 15 amino acids. CDR3: CASSQIVHRGGTQYF. The CDR3 nucleotides are TGTGCCAGCAGTCAGATCGTACACCGGGGGGGGACCCAGTACTTC. The complete variable domain, with remaining parts taken from reference TRBV11-2 and TRBJ2-5, reads EAGVAQSPRYKIIEKRQSVAFWCNPISGHATLYWYQQILGQGPKLLIQFQNNGVVDDSQLPKDRFSAERLKGVDSTLKIQPAKLEDSAVYLCASSQIVHRGGTQYFGPGTRLLVL.

On this clone itself: Within the sample, other DNA sequences also encode this same CDR3. CDR3 sequence (DNA): TGCGCCAGCAGCTTGGGACAGGGGGGAAACACCATATATTTT. Amino acid sequence: CASSLGQGGNTIYF. This chain connects TRBV5-1 to TRBJ1-3, with TRBD1 identical over 8 bases. The CDR3 runs to 14 residues. J was trimmed by 4 bases and V by 0 bases; bases with no gene match: 0. Germline V gene sequence: CDR1 SGHRS, CDR2 YFSETQ.

This chain links TRBV14 with TRBJ1-1; D possibly corresponds to TRBD1 (6 bases). V gave up 6 bases and J gave up 3 bases, with 20 bases separating them. In germline, CDR1 is SGHDN, CDR2 FVKESK. The CDR3 spans 16 residues. CDR3 coding DNA: TGTGCCAGCAGTCCCGGGACACCCTTGGGGGACACTGAAGCTTTCTTT. Encoded protein: CASSPGTPLGDTEAFF.

The chain employs TRBV3-1 (or the pseudogene TRBV3-2) and TRBJ2-7, with D tentatively TRBD1 (6 bases). Trimming removed 7 bases at V and 6 bases at J, with 16 bases between. Germline V CDR1 and CDR2: LGHDT, YNNKEL (reference sequence). CDR3 length: 13 residues. CDR3 amino acids: CASTKTTGTEQYF. The CDR3 region has the DNA TGTGCCAGCACAAAAACCACAGGGACCGAGCAGTACTTC.

V is TRBV7-8 and J is TRBJ1-1; possibly TRBD1 for D (5 bases). Germline CDR1 is SGHVS and CDR2 is FQNEAQ. V gave up 6 bases and J gave up 6 bases, with 11 bases separating them. CDR3 length: 12 amino acids. CDR3 sequence: CASSRGLSEAFF. CDR3 in DNA: TGTGCCAGCAGTAGGGGTTTATCTGAAGCTTTCTTT.

The J gene is TRBJ2-3, the V gene TRBV11-2; the match to TRBD2 covers 12 bases. The CDR3 spans 16 residues. V was pared by 5 bases and J by 11 bases, with 14 bases of the junction left unmatched. Per germline, CDR1 SGHAT and CDR2 FQNNGV. In DNA, the CDR3 is TGTGCCAGCAGCCCAGCTAGCGGGGGGGTGATACGTGAGCAGTATTTT. Translated, it gives CASSPASGGVIREQYF.

V gene TRBV6-2 or TRBV6-3 combines with J gene TRBJ2-7; no clear D gene. Germline V gene sequence: CDR1 MNHEY, CDR2 SVGEGT. Trimming took 2 bases from V and 0 from J, leaving 8 bases between them. This CDR3 contains 14 residues. The CDR3 region has the DNA TGTGCCAGCAGTTACAGGCGGAGCTCCTACGAGCAGTACTTC. Translated, it gives CASSYRRSSYEQYF.

The chain recombines TRBV2 with TRBJ1-6; D is undetermined. The CDR3 loop spans 14 amino acids. Trimming pared 1 base from V and 10 bases from J, leaving 11 bases between. The germline V gene encodes CDR1 SNHLY and CDR2 FYNNEI. The CDR3 region is CASSEGRVLSPLHF. The CDR3 DNA is TGTGCCAGCAGTGAAGGTCGGGTTCTCTCACCCCTCCACTTT.

V and J are TRBV30 and TRBJ2-7; 9 bases are a match to TRBD1. Germline V lookup: CDR1 GTSNPN, CDR2 SVGIG (reference sequence). V shed 1 base and J 7 bases; nucleotides not matched to a gene: 8. The CDR3 is made up of 14 amino acids. DNA of the CDR3: TGTGCCTGGAGTGCGGGACAGGGCCAAGGGGAGCAGTACTTC. This encodes CAWSAGQGQGEQYF.

This clone was observed a few times. The chain recombines TRBV7-9 with TRBJ2-5, with TRBD1 matching over 7 bases. The V gene end was trimmed by 5 bases and the J gene end by 4 bases; junction bases not matched to a gene: 1. The CDR3 has 12 residues. Germline lookup yields CDR1 SEHNR and CDR2 FQNEAQ (reference sequence). The CDR3 sequence is CASSRQGETQYF. The CDR3 region has the DNA TGTGCCAGCAGCCGACAGGGAGAGACCCAGTACTTC.

This clone appeared once. The J gene is TRBJ1-1, the V gene TRBV5-8; 7 bases fit TRBD1. Germline V lookup: CDR1 SGHTS, CDR2 YDEGEE. J lost 5 bases, V lost 4 bases, and 14 bases had no gene match. CDR3 length: 16 residues. CDR3 loop: CASSPRRQGRGTEAFF. CDR3 nucleotides: TGTGCCAGCAGCCCCCGCCGACAGGGTAGAGGTACTGAAGCTTTCTTT.

This chain uses TRBV9 with TRBJ2-5; TRBD2 aligns across 13 bases. This CDR3 region has 15 residues. Trimming took 2 bases from V and 4 from J; bases not matched to a gene: 2. Germline-derived CDR1 and CDR2 are SGDLS and YYNGEE. The chain's CDR3 is CASSVGLAGIETQYF. CDR3 sequence (DNA): TGTGCCAGCAGCGTGGGACTAGCGGGGATAGAGACCCAGTACTTC.

A remark on this clone: One end of the junction varies from germline; a read error may be responsible. The V call is TRBV7-9, the J call TRBJ1-6; 9 nucleotides agree with TRBD1. The CDR3 covers 15 residues. CDR1 is SEHNR, CDR2 FQNEAQ, per germline (reference sequence). The CDR3 is CASSFGTGYTSPLHF. The CDR3 nucleotides are TGTGCCAGCAGCTTCGGGACAGGGTATACTTCACCCCTCCACTTT.

A word on this clone: The sample holds other DNA sequences that translate to the same CDR3. The rearrangement uses TRBV9 and TRBJ1-2, with D tentatively TRBD1 (5 bases). This CDR3 is built from 13 residues. Germline V gene data show CDR1 as SGDLS and CDR2 as YYNGEE. V shed 0 bases and J shed 3 bases, with 6 bases lying between them. Here the CDR3 reads CASSVGGDYGYTF. In DNA form, the CDR3 reads TGTGCCAGCAGCGTAGGGGGCGACTATGGCTACACCTTC.

V gene TRBV5-6 combines with J gene TRBJ1-2, with 10 bases matching TRBD1. V shed 4 bases, J shed 7 bases, and the junction held 10 bases outside the gene matches. Per germline, CDR1 SGHDT and CDR2 YYEEEE. The CDR3 consists of 15 residues. This CDR3 reads CASSQPGQGLSGYTF. The CDR3 DNA follows: TGTGCCAGCAGCCAACCGGGACAGGGGCTGAGTGGCTACACCTTC.

This clone is a singleton in its sample. The genes are TRBV19 and TRBJ2-3, with 12 bases that match TRBD2. Germline-derived CDR1 and CDR2 are LNHDA and SQIVND (reference sequence). With 7 bases clipped from V and 4 bases from J, the junction kept 6 bases outside the gene matches. The CDR3 extends over 15 amino acids. As DNA, the CDR3 is TGTGCCAGTACCCCTAGCGGGGGGGATCCAGATACGCAGTATTTT. Its protein is CASTPSGGDPDTQYF.

V gene TRBV3-1 (or the pseudogene TRBV3-2) combines with J gene TRBJ2-2; the D gene is possibly TRBD2 (6 bases). The CDR3 runs 15 residues. Germline V lookup: CDR1 LGHDT, CDR2 YNNKEL (reference sequence). With 4 bases removed from V and 5 bases from J, the gap between germline ends came to 14 bases. The DNA for the CDR3 is TGTGCCAGCAGCCGTCGTGGGGGGAAGACCGGGGAGCTGTTTTTT. It yields the protein CASSRRGGKTGELFF.

V gene TRBV7-2 combines with J gene TRBJ2-1; TRBD2 aligns across 14 bases. From germline, CDR1 is SGHTA and CDR2 FQGNSA. The CDR3 is made up of 16 amino acids. With 5 bases clipped from V and 10 bases from J, the junction kept 10 bases outside the gene matches. The CDR3 sequence is CASSVTGTSGGPEQFF. In DNA, the CDR3 is TGTGCCAGCAGCGTAACCGGGACTAGCGGGGGACCCGAGCAGTTCTTC.

The chain recombines TRBV11-2 with TRBJ1-2; D uncertain. CDR1 is SGHAT and CDR2 is FQNNGV in the germline V gene. Trimming removed 3 bases from V and 2 bases from J, with 10 bases in between. The CDR3 loop spans 14 amino acids. The DNA of the CDR3 is TGTGCCAGCAGCTTTGGGCCCTTAAACTATGGCTACACCTTC. Amino acids: CASSFGPLNYGYTF.

The V call is TRBV30, the J call TRBJ2-3, with 12 bases matching TRBD2. The CDR3 sequence is 19 residues long. Germline CDR1 and CDR2: GTSNPN and SVGIG (reference sequence). V was pared by 1 base and J by 1 base, with 12 bases of the junction left unmatched. This CDR3 reads CAWSGASGGAPHRTDTQYF. The CDR3 DNA reads TGTGCCTGGAGTGGCGCTAGCGGGGGGGCCCCCCACCGCACAGATACGCAGTATTTT.

In DNA, the CDR3 is TGCGCCAGCAGTTGGGGGCGATCCGACACAGATACGCAGTATTTT. Translation gives CASSWGRSDTDTQYF. The chain is built from TRBV5-1 and TRBJ2-3, with D possibly being TRBD1 (6 bases). CDR3 size: 15 residues. Trimming took off 5 bases at V and 2 bases at J, with 15 bases between the two ends. CDR1 is SGHRS and CDR2 is YFSETQ in the germline V gene.

This clone appeared a single time. The chain combines TRBV6-5 with TRBJ1-2; a possible D gene is TRBD1 (5 bases). In germline, CDR1 is MNHEY, CDR2 SVGAGI. V lost 4 bases and J 1 base, leaving 10 bases between the germline ends. CDR3 length: 14 residues. The DNA for the CDR3 is TGTGCCAGCAGTTCCCCGACAGTTAACTATGGCTACACCTTC. Translating gives CASSSPTVNYGYTF.